This T cell receptor beta chain was sequenced for a study of T-cell reconstitution after alpha-beta-depleted transplantation in children. It was with unique molecular identifiers that the TCRbeta library was prepared. Each CDR3 protein is one row after TCRdb ran MiXCR on the PCR reads. The table has hundreds of thousands of distinct CDR3 sequences, 15% to 20% seen once. Study results and caveats: Newly generated T cells supplied most T-cell counts and diversity one year post-transplant. The origin of high day-60 TCRbeta diversity in some patients lay in surviving recipient T cells and thymic progenitors. The origin of alpha-beta T cells about two months after transplant was reportedly several hundred expanded graft clones.

The CDR3 extends over 13 amino acids. Trimming took 5 bases from V and 9 from J, leaving 14 bases between them. Germline values: CDR1 SGHTA, CDR2 FQGNSA. Details on this clonotype: Its antigen is not identified.

This specimen was PBMCs, mostly from graft donor cells, taken 360 days after TCRalphabeta/CD19-depleted stem cell transplant. The chain is built from TRBV7-2 and TRBJ2-1; unclear D gene. This sequence was found in a boy less than two years old who had a stem cell transplant for Wiskott-Aldrich syndrome, so the T cells may come from the graft donor. CDR3 sequence reads: CASSPQPRSEQFF. DNA for the CDR3: TGTGCCAGCAGCCCCCAGCCTAGGTCTGAGCAGTTCTTC.